These T cell receptor beta chains were read from a single sample in a study of cytomegalovirus exposure and HLA in healthy donors. Measured with immunoSEQ multiplex PCR; TCRdb has only the in-frame clones, and not every one. Of 150,000 to 200,000 clones in the sample, roughly 80% are singletons; the top ten hold about 1.6%. The sequenced sample consisted of PBMCs. Receptors were obtained from a woman aged 45-59 years in good health and CMV-seronegative. Each CDR3 is given with its conserved first and last residue. A D gene is named only where the DNA matches it firmly. The size of a clone is reported for some rows only, either as once, few or many, or as a class for expanded clones.

TRBV29-1	.	.	TRBJ2-7	TGCAGCGTTGAAGATCCTCGCAGGGAGCAGTACTTC	CSVEDPRREQYF
TRBV19	TRBD1	.	TRBJ2-7	TGTGCCAGTAGCCAACTCGCCGGGACAGGGGTCTACGAGCAGTACTTC	CASSQLAGTGVYEQYF
TRBV10-3	TRBD2	.	TRBJ2-7	TGTGCCATCAGTGAGCGGCCGGGGGGGGCAGGAAACGAGCAGTACTTC	CAISERPGGAGNEQYF
TRBV29-1	.	.	TRBJ1-1	TGCAGCGCCCACGAGGGTTTTGAAGCTTTCTTT	CSAHEGFEAFF
TRBV5-1	.	.	TRBJ1-5	TGCGCCAGCAGCTTGGCCGGTAGCAATCAGCCCCAGCATTTT	CASSLAGSNQPQHF
TRBV10-1	.	.	TRBJ2-7	TGCGCCAGCAGTGACTACAGGGTTCGAACCTCCTACGAGCAGTACTTC	CASSDYRVRTSYEQYF
TRBV7-2	.	.	TRBJ1-5	TGTGCCAGCAGCTTAGAGGGAGGGACGGGCAATCAGCCCCAGCATTTT	CASSLEGGTGNQPQHF
TRBV18	TRBD1	.	TRBJ1-2	TGTGCCAGCTCACCACCCGGTTCAGGGGGCGCGGATTATGGCTACACCTTC	CASSPPGSGGADYGYTF
TRBV6-5	TRBD1	once	TRBJ1-2	TGTGCCAGCAGTTCCCCGGGACCAGGGGGCTATGGCTACACCTTC	CASSSPGPGGYGYTF
TRBV7-2	TRBD1	.	TRBJ2-1	TGTGCCAGCAGCCCGGGACAGGCCTACAATGAGCAGTTCTTC	CASSPGQAYNEQFF
TRBV9	.	.	TRBJ1-1	TGTGCCAGCAGCGTTGGGGGGACCCATGAAGCTTTCTTT	CASSVGGTHEAFF
TRBV7-2	.	.	TRBJ2-7	TGTGCCAGCAGCTTAGGGTCCGAGGATTGGTACGAGCAGTACTTC	CASSLGSEDWYEQYF
TRBV4-3	.	.	TRBJ2-7	TGCGCCAGCAGCCAAGATCGGCAGACAAGCTACGAGCAGTACTTC	CASSQDRQTSYEQYF
TRBV28	TRBD1	once	TRBJ2-1	TGTGCCAGCAGTTTAGGGGACAGGGATATCAATGAGCAGTTCTTC	CASSLGDRDINEQFF
TRBV19	TRBD1	.	TRBJ1-2	TGTGCCATCTATTGGGAACTTTTGGGGGACAGGGATGTATGGGGCTATACCTTC	CAIYWELLGDRDVWGYTF
TRBV6-5	.	.	TRBJ1-2	TGTGCCAGCAGCCGGACCCTTCTGGACAGCTATGGCTACACCTTC	CASSRTLLDSYGYTF
TRBV6-1	TRBD1	few	TRBJ2-3	TGTGCCAGCATTCGGGACAGGGGAACAGATACGCAGTATTTT	CASIRDRGTDTQYF
TRBV2	.	.	TRBJ2-3	TGTGCCAGCAGTGGGGGGAGAACAGGGTATAGCACAGATACGCAGTATTTT	CASSGGRTGYSTDTQYF
TRBV11-3	TRBD1	few	TRBJ2-2	TGTGCCAGCAGCTTGGGACAGGGGCGACTGAACACCGGGGAGCTGTTTTTT	CASSLGQGRLNTGELFF
TRBV7-2	.	.	TRBJ1-2	TGTGCCAGCAGCCCCATGGGACTCCCAAGCTATGGCTACACCTTC	CASSPMGLPSYGYTF
TRBV19	.	.	TRBJ2-5	TGTGCCAGTAGTATTATGGGGACACAAGAGACCCAGTACTTC	CASSIMGTQETQYF
TRBV29-1	.	.	TRBJ2-7	TGCAGCGTTTTTTTCAAGCAGAAGGCGGCATACGAGCAGTACTTC	CSVFFKQKAAYEQYF
TRBV21-1	.	.	TRBJ2-5	TGTGCCAGCAGCGGCCGGACTAGGAAGGAGACCCAGTACTTC	CASSGRTRKETQYF
TRBV19	TRBD1	.	TRBJ2-7	TGTGCCAGTAGTATTTCTCCGGGACAGCATCACTTC	CASSISPGQHHF
TRBV6-5	TRBD1	medium-sized	TRBJ2-1	TGTGCCAGCAGTCTGGGACAGGAATACAATGAGCAGTTCTTC	CASSLGQEYNEQFF
TRBV21-1	.	.	TRBJ2-7	TGTGCCAGCAGCAACGGGACTAGGAAATCCTACGAGCAGTACTTC	CASSNGTRKSYEQYF
TRBV7-3	TRBD2	.	TRBJ2-3	TGTGCCAGCAGCTTTGACGGGGGGGCCGGGGATACGCAGTATTTT	CASSFDGGAGDTQYF
TRBV7-9	.	.	TRBJ2-3	TGTGCCAGCAGCCCGGGCCTAGGGGTTGATACGCAGTATTTT	CASSPGLGVDTQYF
TRBV28	.	.	TRBJ1-2	TGTGCCAGCAGTTACTTGGGCGGGTCCCTTAACTATGGCTACACCTTC	CASSYLGGSLNYGYTF
TRBV2	.	few	TRBJ1-2	TGTGCCAGCAGTGAAGCGCTTCGGGGCTATGGCTACACCTTC	CASSEALRGYGYTF
TRBV5-1	.	.	TRBJ2-3	TGCGCCAGCAGCTTGGTAGGGAGAAGCACAGATACGCAGTATTTT	CASSLVGRSTDTQYF
TRBV7-6	.	.	TRBJ2-5	TGTGCCAGCAGCTTAGGGGGGCCCCAAGAGACCCAGTACTTC	CASSLGGPQETQYF
TRBV7-9	.	once	TRBJ2-2	TGTGCCAGCAGCTTAGGTTTCGGAGGCAGGGGAAGCACCGGGGAGCTGTTTTTT	CASSLGFGGRGSTGELFF
TRBV19	.	.	TRBJ2-7	TGTGCCAGTACTCATCGAGCCAGGGGTGAGCGTGGGGGTATGGGCGAGCAGTACTTC	CASTHRARGERGGMGEQYF
TRBV6-5	TRBD1	once	TRBJ1-2	TGTGCCACCTCATACGAGGTCAGGGGGGATGATGGCTACACCTTC	CATSYEVRGDDGYTF
TRBV4-2	.	.	TRBJ2-1	TGTGCCAGCAGCCATGGAGAGCGCTCCTACAATGAGCAGTTCTTC	CASSHGERSYNEQFF
TRBV2	TRBD1	.	TRBJ1-4	TGTGCCAGCAGTGAAGCCATCGGACAGGGGATAGAAAAACTGTTTTTT	CASSEAIGQGIEKLFF
TRBV6-6	.	.	TRBJ1-3	TGTGCCAGCAGTCCCAGGGACTCTGGAAACACCATATATTTT	CASSPRDSGNTIYF
TRBV19	TRBD1	.	TRBJ2-2	TGTGCCAGTAGTCCCCGGGACAGGGGGCCCGGGGAGCTGTTTTTT	CASSPRDRGPGELFF
TRBV20-1	.	.	TRBJ2-5	TGCAGTGCTAGAGACAGAGAGACCCAGTACTTC	CSARDRETQYF
TRBV6-5	TRBD1	.	TRBJ2-7	TGTGCCAGCAGCAACAGGGGTCCGGTGAACGAGCAGTACTTC	CASSNRGPVNEQYF
TRBV28	TRBD2	.	TRBJ2-7	TGTGCCAGCAGTTTACTAGCGGGATTGGGCGAGCAGTACTTC	CASSLLAGLGEQYF
TRBV28	TRBD1	.	TRBJ1-2	TGTGCCAGCAGGCGACAGGGAGCTAACTATGGCTACACCTTC	CASRRQGANYGYTF
TRBV4-1	TRBD1	few	TRBJ1-1	TGCGCCAGCAGCCAAGTCGGGACAGGGAACACTGAAGCTTTCTTT	CASSQVGTGNTEAFF
TRBV5-1	.	.	TRBJ2-1	TGCGCCAGCAGCTTGGACGGGTCTTCCTACAATGAGCAGTTCTTC	CASSLDGSSYNEQFF
TRBV6-5	TRBD2	.	TRBJ2-7	TGTGCCAGCAGTTACTCGACTAGCGGGAACTACGAGCAGTACTTC	CASSYSTSGNYEQYF
TRBV29-1	.	.	TRBJ1-1	TGCAGCGTTGTAGTGCGGTTAATGAACACTGAAGCTTTCTTT	CSVVVRLMNTEAFF
TRBV9	TRBD1	.	TRBJ2-3	TGTGCCAGCAGCGTCGGGACAGGGTCCACAGATACGCAGTATTTT	CASSVGTGSTDTQYF
TRBV14	TRBD2	once	TRBJ2-2	TGTGCCAGCAGCCCAAGACTAGCGGTCAACACCGGGGAGCTGTTTTTT	CASSPRLAVNTGELFF
TRBV4-1	.	few	TRBJ1-2	TGCGCCAGCAGCCAAGAAGCGGGCTCGGGATTTTATGGCTACACCTTC	CASSQEAGSGFYGYTF
TRBV5-4	TRBD1	.	TRBJ1-3	TGTGCCAGCAGCCGGGGACAGGGGGTATCTGGAAACACCATATATTTT	CASSRGQGVSGNTIYF
TRBV18	TRBD1	.	TRBJ2-1	TGTGCCAGCTCACTGCACGACAGGGGGATGTACAATGAGCAGTTCTTC	CASSLHDRGMYNEQFF
TRBV6-5	.	once	TRBJ1-6	TGTGCCAGCAGTTACCAACAGTATTCCGATTCACCCCTCCACTTT	CASSYQQYSDSPLHF